This TCR beta chain was observed in a study of memory CD4+ T cells and cytomegalovirus serostatus. The sort gate was single viable CD3+CD4+CD8-CD45RO+ cells for memory CD4+ T cells. Serostatus was set by detecting CMV pp150, pp28, p38, p52 IgG. Original handling: After removing out-of-frame reads, millions of distinct TCRbeta sequences remained. Produced via immunoSEQ multiplex PCR; TCRdb's table is partial and in-frame only. Clone size and V and J calls were adopted from that table, with D and trimming inferred from the DNA. There are about 56,000 clones in the sample; over 70% occur only once, and around 2.7% lies in the top ten. General study results and limits: Each of 55 to 80 CMV-associated TCRbeta sequences occurred in one to five individuals. A US-trained random forest predicted CMV serostatus with median AUC roughly 0.9.

The CDR3 loop spans 21 amino acids. Germline lookup yields CDR1 SGHVS and CDR2 FQNEAQ. Losses at the gene ends were 5 bases for V and 1 base for J; bases not matched to a gene: 14. With regard to this clone: Antigen unknown.

The V and J genes are TRBV7-8 and TRBJ2-1; 16 nucleotides agree with TRBD2. Sequenced material: memory CD4+ T cells from blood. This receptor was taken from an adult in good health and CMV-seropositive. The CDR3 protein is CASSIGLGLAGGYSSYNEQFF. The CDR3 DNA follows: TGTGCCAGCAGCATTGGCTTGGGACTAGCGGGAGGGTACTCGTCCTACAATGAGCAGTTCTTC.